The 21 T cell receptor beta chains below were found in one sample sequenced in a study of liver allograft versus peripheral blood T cells. At the level of the study: Repertoires from peripheral blood of liver transplant recipients were compared with those inside their transplanted livers.

MiXCR, applied by TCRdb to the reads, yields one record per CDR3 protein. In the table there are about 3,700 distinct CDR3 sequences, over 12% of which are singletons. These receptors originate from a human patient who had a liver transplant. Some T cells may possibly be graft donor cells.

This clonotype showed up many times. The chain carries TRBV30 and TRBJ2-5; D gene ambiguous. The germline V gene encodes CDR1 GTSNPN and CDR2 SVGIG (reference sequence). Trimming removed 0 bases from V and 5 bases from J, with 10 bases in between. This CDR3 has 13 amino acids. The chain's CDR3 is CAWSVSHGETQYF. CDR3 sequence (DNA): TGTGCCTGGAGTGTAAGCCACGGCGAGACCCAGTACTTC.

This clonotype appeared a few times. The rearrangement uses TRBV9 and TRBJ2-2; D gene unclear. Trimming removed 1 base at V and 0 bases at J, with 4 bases between. In germline, CDR1 is SGDLS, CDR2 YYNGEE. This CDR3 spans 14 amino acids. The CDR3 DNA follows: TGTGCCAGCAGCGTACAGACGAACACCGGGGAGCTGTTTTTT. Translating it yields CASSVQTNTGELFF.

This clonotype is labeled as medium-sized. The chain has TRBV5-5 and TRBJ2-3; TRBD1 matches 8 bases. Germline V gene sequence: CDR1 SGHKS, CDR2 YYEKEE (reference sequence). The J segment lost 4 bases and the V segment lost 2 bases, leaving 0 bases of the junction unmatched. The CDR3 has 13 amino acids. CDR3 amino acids: CASSLQGADTQYF. CDR3 nucleotide sequence: TGTGCCAGCAGCTTACAGGGGGCAGATACGCAGTATTTT.

A note on this clonotype: This clone may be a read error of a much larger clone one base away. The chain uses TRBV19 and TRBJ1-5; D is ambiguous. The CDR3 is made up of 16 amino acids. The germline V gene has CDR1 LNHDA and CDR2 SQIVND (reference sequence). Written as DNA, the CDR3 is TGTGCCAGTGGTATAGCTGGACGGATTAGCAATCAGCCCCAGCATTTT. Protein product: CASGIAGRISNQPQHF. The full variable domain, rest sourced from reference TRBV19 and TRBJ1-5, is DGGITQSPKYLFRKEGQNVTLSCEQNLNHDAMYWYRQDPGQGLRLIYYSQIVNDFQKGDIAEGYSVSREKKESFPLTVTSAQKNPTAFYLCASGIAGRISNQPQHFGDGTRLSIL.

The chain combines TRBV3-1 with TRBJ2-4; possibly TRBD2 for D (7 bases). CDR3 length: 20 residues. Trimming took off 1 base at V and 0 bases at J, with 22 bases between the two ends. In germline, CDR1 is LGHDT, CDR2 YNNKEL (reference sequence). Written as DNA, the CDR3 is TGTGCCAGCAGCCAAGCCCCCGGGGGGCTAGCGGCCCTAGCCAAAAACATTCAGTACTTC. This translates into CASSQAPGGLAALAKNIQYF.

This clonotype is labeled large. The chain joins TRBV10-3 to TRBJ1-2; 9 bases line up with TRBD1. The length of the CDR3 is 14 residues. Germline-derived CDR1 and CDR2 are ENHRY and SYGVKD. Trimming removed 7 bases from V and 8 bases from J; junction bases left unmatched: 11. The CDR3 protein is CAITGQGRAEGYTF. The CDR3 coding sequence is TGTGCCATCACCGGACAGGGGCGGGCAGAGGGCTACACCTTC.

This clonotype counts as medium-sized. The V call is TRBV29-1, the J call TRBJ1-2, with a tentative D call TRBD1 (5 bases). CDR1 and CDR2 from the germline V gene are SQVTM and ANQGSEA. The CDR3 contains 13 residues. Trimming pared 7 bases from V and 2 bases from J, leaving 14 bases between. The CDR3 DNA follows: TGCAGCGCCCAAGGGGTGATAAACTATGGCTACACCTTC. Translated, it gives CSAQGVINYGYTF.

Judged by abundance, this clonotype is medium-sized. The V gene is TRBV6-5, the J gene TRBJ1-1; D is undetermined. Trimming removed 4 bases from V and 1 base from J, with 7 bases in between. The CDR3 length is 13 residues. The germline CDR1 and CDR2 sequences are MNHEY and SVGAGI. The CDR3 coding sequence is TGTGCCAGCAGTTCACCGAAGAACACTGAAGCTTTCTTT. Translating gives CASSSPKNTEAFF.

The chain has TRBV20-1 and TRBJ2-5; possibly TRBD2 for D (5 bases). The CDR3 consists of 15 residues. Between the trimmed V and J ends, which lost 1 base and 2 bases, there was a span of 14 bases. Germline CDR1 reads DFQATT; CDR2 reads SNEGSKA (reference sequence). In nucleotides, the CDR3 is TGCAGTGCTAGAGTCTCACCGGGATCGCAAGAGACCCAGTACTTC. Translation gives CSARVSPGSQETQYF.

The sample holds a few counts of this clonotype. The chain employs TRBV20-1 and TRBJ1-5; no reliable D call. Germline V gives CDR1 DFQATT, CDR2 SNEGSKA (reference sequence). Trimming left V 1 base short and J 3 bases short, with 4 bases between. The CDR3 is made up of 12 amino acids. CDR3 nucleotides: TGCAGTGCTAGAGGGTTCAATCAGCCCCAGCATTTT. It specifies CSARGFNQPQHF.

This clonotype was counted ten times or more. The gene calls are TRBV14 and TRBJ2-3; D may correspond to TRBD1 or TRBD2 (6 bases each). The CDR3 sequence is 15 residues long. Germline V gene sequence: CDR1 SGHDN, CDR2 FVKESK. V lost 3 bases and J lost 4, with 14 bases in between. CDR3 sequence: CASSHRTGAADTQYF. For the CDR3, the DNA is TGTGCCAGCAGCCATCGAACGGGGGCAGCAGATACGCAGTATTTT. The full variable domain, its missing parts supplied by reference TRBV14 and TRBJ2-3, is EAGVTQFPSHSVIEKGQTVTLRCDPISGHDNLYWYRRVMGKEIKFLLHFVKESKQDESGMPNNRFLAERTGGTYSTLKVQPAELEDSGVYFCASSHRTGAADTQYFGPGTRLTVL.

This clonotype is medium-sized (0.01 to 0.1%) by share. The chain carries TRBV6-5 and TRBJ2-1, with D possibly being TRBD2 (5 bases). This CDR3 has 15 residues. Deletions cut 0 bases from V and 9 bases from J, with 15 bases between. Germline loops: CDR1 MNHEY, CDR2 SVGAGI. In DNA form, the CDR3 reads TGTGCCAGCAGTTACTCCGGGATTGCCGCCCCTGAGCAGTTCTTC. Translated, it gives CASSYSGIAAPEQFF.

By sample share, this clonotype is large. The chain employs TRBV6-5 and TRBJ1-6; D call uncertain. Germline V lookup: CDR1 MNHEY, CDR2 SVGAGI. CDR3 length: 14 amino acids. Trimming took 6 bases from V and 14 from J, leaving 20 bases between them. The CDR3 DNA reads TGTGCCAGCAGCCAAGCGCGGGTGGGGTCGGCCCTCCACTTT. Its protein product is CASSQARVGSALHF.

About this clonotype: Possible read error: a much larger clone is one base away. The rearrangement joins TRBV14 to TRBJ2-7; the D is unclear. Germline assignment: CDR1 SGHDN and CDR2 FVKESK. The CDR3 spans 14 residues. As DNA, the CDR3 is TGTGCCAGCAACCATGGCCTCACCCCCTACGAGAAGTACTTC. Its protein product is CASNHGLTPYEKYF.

In its sample, this clonotype is medium-sized (0.01 to 0.1%). The chain links TRBV15 to TRBJ2-7; 8 nucleotides match TRBD1. Germline V gene data show CDR1 as LNHNV and CDR2 as YYDKDF (reference sequence). V was pared by 0 bases and J by 0 bases, with 22 bases of the junction left unmatched. The CDR3 sequence is 22 residues long. This chain's CDR3 is CATSRDRSILTGDPSISYEQYF. CDR3 coding DNA: TGTGCCACCAGCAGAGATAGGTCTATCCTGACAGGGGATCCATCAATCTCCTACGAGCAGTACTTC. Looking up the rest from reference TRBV15 and TRBJ2-7 gives the full variable domain: DAMVIQNPRYQVTQFGKPVTLSCSQTLNHNVMYWYQQKSSQAPKLLFHYYDKDFNNEADTPDNFQSRRPNTSFCFLDIRSPGLGDTAMYLCATSRDRSILTGDPSISYEQYFGPGTRLTVT.

Within the sample, this clonotype is medium-sized. This chain joins TRBV18 and TRBJ2-7, with 7 bases that match TRBD2. The CDR3 has 16 amino acids. Germline V gene lookup returns CDR1 KGHSH and CDR2 LQKENI. Germline trimming cut 3 bases from V and 5 bases from J; bases unmatched to any gene: 13. The CDR3, as DNA: TGTGCCAGCTCACCGAACGTCGGGAGGCCAGAGGACGAGCAGTACTTC. Translation: CASSPNVGRPEDEQYF.

In this sample, this clonotype is medium-sized. V and J are TRBV6-1 and TRBJ2-7, with TRBD1 identical over 11 bases. The CDR3 sequence is 13 residues long. J was trimmed by 4 bases and V by 6 bases; bases with no gene match: 2. The V gene's germline CDR1 is MNHNS and CDR2 SASEGT. The CDR3 here is CASRDRGLYEQYF. DNA of the CDR3: TGTGCCAGCAGGGACAGGGGGCTGTACGAGCAGTACTTC.

This clonotype is medium-sized within its sample. The genes are TRBV6-1 and TRBJ2-7, with a tentative D call TRBD2 (5 bases). V gave up 8 bases and J gave up 1 base, with 18 bases separating them. CDR1 is MNHNS, CDR2 SASEGT, per germline. The CDR3 is 15 residues long. This chain's CDR3 is CASLDFERTSYEQYF. CDR3 bases: TGTGCCAGCTTGGACTTCGAGCGGACTTCCTACGAGCAGTACTTC.

By share, this clonotype ranks as medium-sized. The chain links TRBV29-1 to TRBJ2-7; TRBD1 matches at 11 bases. The trim removed 7 bases at V and 2 bases at J, leaving 4 bases unmatched. The CDR3 spans 13 residues. Germline V gives CDR1 SQVTM, CDR2 ANQGSEA. The CDR3 loop reads CSAGTGGAYEQYF. In DNA form, the CDR3 reads TGCAGCGCGGGGACAGGGGGGGCCTACGAGCAGTACTTC.

V gene TRBV2 combines with J gene TRBJ1-4, with D uncertain. Trimming took 4 bases from V and 7 from J, leaving 10 bases between them. This CDR3 spans 13 amino acids. Germline V gene lookup returns CDR1 SNHLY and CDR2 FYNNEI. The CDR3, as DNA: TGTGCCAGCAGTGTGTTAAAGGGTGAAAAACTGTTTTTT. This gives the protein CASSVLKGEKLFF. The variable domain in full, completed from reference TRBV2 and TRBJ1-4, reads EPEVTQTPSHQVTQMGQEVILRCVPISNHLYFYWYRQILGQKVEFLVSFYNNEISEKSEIFDDQFSVERPDGSNFTLKIRSTKLEDSAMYFCASSVLKGEKLFFGSGTQLSVL.

On this clonotype: A much larger clone lies a single base off, so this may be a read error. The CDR3 nucleotides are TGTGCCAGCAGCTTAACCCTTGGCAGGACAGGGGTGCAGTACTTC. The encoded protein is CASSLTLGRTGVQYF. J is TRBJ2-7 and V is TRBV7-9, with 9 bases lining up with TRBD1. The ends lost 2 bases at V and 9 bases at J; junction bases unmatched: 11. The CDR3 runs to 15 residues. Germline V lookup: CDR1 SEHNR, CDR2 FQNEAQ (reference sequence). The complete variable domain, with remaining parts taken from reference TRBV7-9 and TRBJ2-7, reads DTGVSQNPRHKITKRGQNVTFRCDPISEHNRLYWYRQTLGQGPEFLTYFQNEAQLEKSRLLSDRFSAERPKGSFSTLEIQRTEQGDSAMYLCASSLTLGRTGVQYFGPGTRLTVT.